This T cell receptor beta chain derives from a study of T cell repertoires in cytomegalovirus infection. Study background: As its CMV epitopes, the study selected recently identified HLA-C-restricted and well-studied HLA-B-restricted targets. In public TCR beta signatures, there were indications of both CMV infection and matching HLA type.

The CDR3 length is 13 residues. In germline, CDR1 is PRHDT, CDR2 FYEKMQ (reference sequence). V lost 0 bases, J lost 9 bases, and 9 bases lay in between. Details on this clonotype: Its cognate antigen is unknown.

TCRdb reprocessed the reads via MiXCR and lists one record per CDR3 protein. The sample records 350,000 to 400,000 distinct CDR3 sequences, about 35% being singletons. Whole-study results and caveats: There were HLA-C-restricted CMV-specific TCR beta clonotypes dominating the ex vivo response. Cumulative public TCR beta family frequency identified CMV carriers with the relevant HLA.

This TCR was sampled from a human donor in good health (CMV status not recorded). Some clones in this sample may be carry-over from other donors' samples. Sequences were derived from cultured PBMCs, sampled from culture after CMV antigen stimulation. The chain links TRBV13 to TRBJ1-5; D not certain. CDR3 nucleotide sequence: TGTGCCAGCAGCTTAGGTTTCGGGCGGCCCCAGCATTTT. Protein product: CASSLGFGRPQHF.